The rows below give T cell receptor beta chains drawn from one sample of a study of cytomegalovirus exposure and HLA in healthy donors. Sequencing used immunoSEQ multiplex PCR; TCRdb keeps in-frame clones, though not all of them. This sample carries 30,000 to 40,000 clones, 60% to 75% of them seen once, and the ten largest clones take nearly 4%. The sample taken for sequencing was PBMCs. The receptor source for this set is a man between 40 and 49 years old in good health and CMV-seronegative. CDR3s leave out the opening cysteine and the closing phenylalanine or tryptophan. Some rows have no size entry. The others give once, few or many, or a class for an expanded clone.

j_gene	abundance	v_gene	CDR3aa
TRBJ2-7	NA	TRBV29-1	SVEEPQSYEQY
TRBJ1-4	NA	TRBV7-8	ASSLDRGSNEKLF
TRBJ1-1	NA	TRBV28	ASSLGGFAF
TRBJ2-1	few	TRBV6-5	ASSYVGGAESVEQF
TRBJ2-7	NA	TRBV28	ASMIDRARYEQY
TRBJ2-7	few	TRBV10-3	AISESRQGTSYEQY
TRBJ1-1	once	TRBV4-2	ASSQGSDRVNTEAF
TRBJ2-5	once	TRBV7-9	ASTWGGGSETQY
TRBJ2-7	NA	TRBV4-1	ASSQDLDEQY
TRBJ2-2	NA	TRBV7-9	ASSFGVTGELF
TRBJ2-7	NA	TRBV10-3	AITTNAGYEQY
TRBJ2-7	once	TRBV19	ATSAGTRSYEQY
TRBJ1-2	NA	TRBV9	ASRSAGYGYT
TRBJ1-4	NA	TRBV6-1	ASSVGQPTNEKLF
TRBJ2-1	NA	TRBV7-2	ASSLGGQGSYNEQF
TRBJ2-7	NA	TRBV14	ASSQPGQGTYEQY
TRBJ1-2	NA	TRBV7-9	ASSRGTGRNGYT
TRBJ2-7	NA	TRBV4-1	ASSQVWGSGQGTKQY
TRBJ2-7	NA	TRBV28	ASSLVGTALYEQY
TRBJ1-5	NA	TRBV19	ASSTSNPGPQH
TRBJ2-5	NA	TRBV2	ASSELGETQY
TRBJ1-6	NA	TRBV6-5	ASSLWRGNSPLH
TRBJ2-2	medium-sized	TRBV27	ASSVTGLTGELF
TRBJ2-3	NA	TRBV6-4	ASSDQATDTQY
TRBJ1-1	NA	TRBV27	ASSLGTGSRAEAF
TRBJ1-6	few	TRBV25-1	ASRRSTDSPLH
TRBJ2-7	NA	TRBV15	ATSQLTDSSYEQY
TRBJ2-7	NA	TRBV4-1	ASSQGTSGGYEQY
TRBJ2-5	NA	TRBV7-2	ASSRQEETQY
TRBJ2-2	NA	TRBV5-1	ASSLTGGTGELF
TRBJ1-5	NA	TRBV6-1	ASSEDTTNNQPQH
TRBJ1-6	few	TRBV28	ASSATGGVDSPLH
TRBJ2-7	NA	TRBV5-6	ASTDSYEQY
TRBJ2-7	NA	TRBV7-9	ASSSSGLREQY
TRBJ1-2	NA	TRBV6-5	ASSTYGAGAYGYT
TRBJ2-7	NA	TRBV28	ASSPGTSGGVGYEQY
TRBJ1-1	once	TRBV5-1	ASSLSQTPRAEAF
TRBJ2-7	few	TRBV5-1	ASSSVGSSLTYEQY
TRBJ1-1	NA	TRBV11-2	ASSPIQGSNTEAF